This T cell receptor (beta chain) came from a study of blood T cell repertoires in COVID-19. Across the study: T cells, B-cell-depleted T cells, or PBMCs provided the cDNA or gDNA that served as material.

Assay: immunoSEQ multiplex PCR; the TCRdb copy retains only in-frame clones and omits some. In the table there are 130,000 to 150,000 clones, approximately 80% of which are singletons. The receptor was isolated from a woman aged 80 or older in a cohort sampled during active or convalescent COVID-19. What was sequenced was peripheral blood.

This chain's CDR3 is CASSQLLSTDTQYF. CDR3 DNA sequence: TGTGCCAGCAGCCAATTACTCAGCACAGATACGCAGTATTTT. The chain joins TRBV3-1 (or the pseudogene TRBV3-2) to TRBJ2-3; D gene unclear. The CDR3 runs 14 residues. Germline CDR1 and CDR2: LGHDT and YNNKEL (reference sequence). Trimming cost V 2 bases and J 0 bases, with 6 bases left between them.